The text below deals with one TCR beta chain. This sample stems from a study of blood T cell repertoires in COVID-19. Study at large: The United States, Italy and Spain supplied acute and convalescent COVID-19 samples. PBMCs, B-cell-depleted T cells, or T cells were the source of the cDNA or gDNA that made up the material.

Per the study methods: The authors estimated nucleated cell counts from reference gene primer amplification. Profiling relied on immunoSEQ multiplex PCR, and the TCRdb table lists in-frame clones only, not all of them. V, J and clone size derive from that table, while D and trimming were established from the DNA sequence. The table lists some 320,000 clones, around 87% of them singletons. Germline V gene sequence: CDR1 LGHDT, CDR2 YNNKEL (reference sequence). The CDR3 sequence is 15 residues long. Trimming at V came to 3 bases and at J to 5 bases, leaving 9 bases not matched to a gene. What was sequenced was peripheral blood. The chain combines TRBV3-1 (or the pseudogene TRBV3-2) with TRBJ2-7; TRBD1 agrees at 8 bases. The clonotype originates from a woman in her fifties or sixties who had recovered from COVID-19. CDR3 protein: CASSHSDRGTNEQYF. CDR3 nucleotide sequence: TGTGCCAGCAGCCACTCTGACAGGGGTACCAACGAGCAGTACTTC.